This TCR beta chain appears in the sequencing data of a study of blood T cell repertoires in COVID-19. Study summary: COVID-19 samples from acute and convalescent phases originated in the United States, Italy and Spain.

V lost 5 bases and J lost 7, with 21 bases in between. CDR3 length: 15 residues. Germline CDR1 SNHLY, CDR2 FYNNEI. TCRdb's copy holds only in-frame clones and misses some; the assay was immunoSEQ multiplex PCR. The sample has some 150,000 clones; 80% to 90% are singletons. Sequenced material: peripheral blood. This chain links TRBV2 with TRBJ2-7; D possibly corresponds to TRBD2 (6 bases). This TCR was recovered from a woman aged 40 to 55 with acute or convalescent COVID-19. In DNA form, the CDR3 reads TGTGCCAGCAGTCGGGAGAGGGGCCCTACCACGGAGCAGTACTTC. This encodes CASSRERGPTTEQYF.